Shown below are 28 T cell receptor beta chains from a single sample sequenced in a study of cytomegalovirus exposure and HLA in healthy donors. Researchers ran the PCR with 60 Vbeta and 13 Jbeta primers. Some clones are missing from TCRdb's copy, which holds only in-frame ones; the method was immunoSEQ multiplex PCR. The table has more than 95,000 clones, roughly an eighth seen once. The sequencing sample was made of PBMCs. The origin of the receptors is a man in his forties in good health and CMV-seropositive.

The table lists this clone with a few counts. The chain employs TRBV2 and TRBJ2-3; 8 nucleotides line up with TRBD2. V trimming: 5 bases; J trimming: 0 bases; junction bases outside the gene matches: 4. The CDR3 covers 15 residues. The V gene's germline CDR1 is SNHLY and CDR2 FYNNEI. This chain's CDR3 is CASSQRGTSTDTQYF. In nucleotides, the CDR3 is TGTGCCAGCAGTCAGCGGGGGACTAGCACAGATACGCAGTATTTT.

V gene TRBV18 combines with J gene TRBJ2-7, with TRBD2 matching over 10 bases. The CDR3 spans 18 residues. Germline assignment: CDR1 KGHSH and CDR2 LQKENI. The V and J ends lost 0 bases and 0 bases, in that order; junction bases with no gene match: 8. The CDR3, as DNA: TGTGCCAGCTCACCACCGACTAGCGGGCCCGACCTCTCCTACGAGCAGTACTTC. Translated: CASSPPTSGPDLSYEQYF.

Comments on this clone: Germline is not matched at one junction end, which may reflect a read error. For the CDR3, the DNA is TGTGCCTGGAGTGTAGCGGGCCGCTACAATGAGCAGCTCTTC. This translates into CAWSVAGRYNEQLF. The chain is built from TRBV30 and TRBJ2-1; D is perhaps TRBD2 (6 bases). Per the germline V gene, CDR1 is GTSNPN and CDR2 is SVGIG (reference sequence). The CDR3 is made up of 14 amino acids.

V is TRBV2 and J is TRBJ2-3; 7 bases match TRBD2. V lost 3 bases, J lost 0 bases, and 9 bases stayed unmatched. The CDR3 totals 17 residues. CDR1 is SNHLY, CDR2 FYNNEI, per germline. Written as DNA, the CDR3 is TGTGCCAGCAGTGACCCCGCGGACGGGAGGAGCACAGATACGCAGTATTTT. Its protein is CASSDPADGRSTDTQYF.

Only a few counts were recorded for this clone. The chain joins TRBV14 to TRBJ1-4, with 7 bases matching TRBD1. Germline V gene sequence: CDR1 SGHDN, CDR2 FVKESK. The CDR3 spans 14 residues. Unmatched junction bases numbered 7, after V lost 4 bases and J lost 8 bases. The CDR3 nucleotides read TGTGCCAGCAGCCTAGGGGGCTTGGGCGAAAAACTGTTTTTT. Protein sequence: CASSLGGLGEKLFF.

The V gene is TRBV14, the J gene TRBJ2-2, with 9 nucleotides matching TRBD2. V shed 4 bases, J shed 6 bases, and the junction held 9 bases outside the gene matches. This CDR3 region has 16 residues. Germline V gene lookup returns CDR1 SGHDN and CDR2 FVKESK. CDR3 sequence reads: CASSPVVAGEAGELFF. CDR3 nucleotide sequence: TGTGCCAGCAGCCCGGTGGTAGCGGGAGAGGCCGGGGAGCTGTTTTTT. The whole variable domain, filled in from reference TRBV14 and TRBJ2-2, reads EAGVTQFPSHSVIEKGQTVTLRCDPISGHDNLYWYRRVMGKEIKFLLHFVKESKQDESGMPNNRFLAERTGGTYSTLKVQPAELEDSGVYFCASSPVVAGEAGELFFGEGSRLTVL.

The sample holds a few counts of this clone. The gene calls are TRBV9 and TRBJ2-1; 13 nucleotides agree with TRBD2. Trimming cost V 3 bases and J 14 bases; bases outside gene matches: 8. The CDR3 is 14 residues long. Germline CDR1 is SGDLS and CDR2 is YYNGEE. The CDR3 sequence is CASSEWTSGSSEFF. DNA for the CDR3: TGTGCCAGCAGCGAATGGACTAGCGGGAGCTCTGAGTTCTTC.

This clone was seen a few times. J is TRBJ1-5 and V is TRBV7-2, with D possibly being TRBD1 (6 bases). V lost 1 base and J 2 bases, leaving 15 bases between the germline ends. This CDR3 is 17 amino acids long. Germline V gene sequence: CDR1 SGHTA, CDR2 FQGNSA. In DNA, the CDR3 is TGTGCCAGCAGCTTAGGTTACAGGGTTCAGGGCAATCAGCCCCAGCATTTT. Protein sequence: CASSLGYRVQGNQPQHF.

This clone was observed a handful of times. This chain joins TRBV18 and TRBJ2-1; possible D gene TRBD2, 7 bases. This CDR3 has 15 residues. V dropped 2 bases and J dropped 7 bases, with 15 bases sitting between them. CDR1 is KGHSH and CDR2 is LQKENI in the germline V gene. CDR3 coding DNA: TGTGCCAGCTCACCAGGAAGTGGGGGGGCGAATGAGCAGTTCTTC. This gives the protein CASSPGSGGANEQFF.

The rearrangement uses TRBV27 and TRBJ1-4; 10 bases fit TRBD1. Per the germline V gene, CDR1 is MNHEY and CDR2 is SMNVEV (reference sequence). The CDR3 loop spans 17 amino acids. V lost 6 bases to trimming and J lost 0 bases; unmatched junction nucleotides: 7. CDR3 sequence reads: CASRPGTGDATNEKLFF. In nucleotides, the CDR3 is TGTGCCAGCAGACCCGGGACAGGGGACGCAACTAATGAAAAACTGTTTTTT.

In this sample, this clone turned up once. Here the CDR3 reads CASSERPGQGSFSGFQPQHF. In nucleotides, the CDR3 is TGTGCCAGCAGCGAAAGACCGGGACAGGGAAGTTTTTCGGGGTTTCAGCCCCAGCATTTT. The gene calls are TRBV28 and TRBJ1-5, with TRBD1 identical over 9 bases. V trimming: 6 bases; J trimming: 6 bases; junction bases outside the gene matches: 24. Germline CDR1 and CDR2: MDHEN and SYDVKM. The CDR3 loop spans 20 amino acids.

V gene TRBV19 combines with J gene TRBJ2-5, with 10 positions matching TRBD1. This CDR3 is 15 amino acids long. Germline CDR1 LNHDA, CDR2 SQIVND (reference sequence). Trimming took 5 bases from V and 3 from J; bases not matched to a gene: 6. The CDR3 DNA reads as TGTGCCAGTAGTGGGACAGGGGCGGTAGAAGAGACCCAGTACTTC. This codes for CASSGTGAVEETQYF.

This clone has just a few counts. The CDR3 here is CASSLTGDEQYF. CDR3 sequence (DNA): TGTGCCAGCTCCTTGACAGGGGACGAGCAGTACTTC. The chain recombines TRBV25-1 with TRBJ2-7; 8 nucleotides align to TRBD1. Germline CDR1 MGHDK, CDR2 SYGVNS. V was pared by 8 bases and J by 5 bases, with 5 bases of the junction left unmatched. The CDR3 covers 12 residues.

V gene TRBV5-1 combines with J gene TRBJ2-5; TRBD2 agrees at 9 bases. Germline V gene sequence: CDR1 SGHRS, CDR2 YFSETQ. This CDR3 has 16 residues. The trim removed 3 bases at V and 5 bases at J, leaving 11 bases unmatched. The CDR3 DNA reads TGCGCCAGCAGCTGGTCCGGGCTAGCGGGACGGGAGACCCAGTACTTC. It specifies CASSWSGLAGRETQYF. The full variable domain, its missing parts supplied by reference TRBV5-1 and TRBJ2-5, is KAGVTQTPRYLIKTRGQQVTLSCSPISGHRSVSWYQQTPGQGLQFLFEYFSETQRNKGNFPGRFSGRQFSNSRSEMNVSTLELGDSALYLCASSWSGLAGRETQYFGPGTRLLVL.

The CDR3 reads CASSQDPGGTGELFF. As DNA, the CDR3 is TGCGCCAGCAGCCAAGATCCGGGGGGTACCGGGGAGCTGTTTTTT. The V gene is TRBV4-1, the J gene TRBJ2-2; 7 bases match TRBD2. Germline trimming cut 0 bases from V and 5 bases from J; bases unmatched to any gene: 3. The CDR3 is made up of 15 amino acids. Germline lookup yields CDR1 MGHRA and CDR2 YSYEKL.

DNA for the CDR3: TGTGCCAGTAACCCTAGCGCTCCCACAGATACGCAGTATTTT. Translation: CASNPSAPTDTQYF. V usage is TRBV19 and J usage is TRBJ2-3, with D tentatively TRBD2 (6 bases). Germline CDR1 reads LNHDA; CDR2 reads SQIVND (reference sequence). The CDR3 extends over 14 amino acids. V was clipped by 7 bases and J by 2 bases, with 13 bases between them. The entire variable domain, with the rest obtained from reference TRBV19 and TRBJ2-3, is as follows: DGGITQSPKYLFRKEGQNVTLSCEQNLNHDAMYWYRQDPGQGLRLIYYSQIVNDFQKGDIAEGYSVSREKKESFPLTVTSAQKNPTAFYLCASNPSAPTDTQYFGPGTRLTVL.

This clone was seen only a few times. J is TRBJ1-2 and V is TRBV5-4; 7 bases match TRBD1. The germline CDR1 and CDR2 sequences are SGHNT and YYREEE (reference sequence). The CDR3 has 14 amino acids. J lost 2 bases, V lost 4 bases, and 5 bases had no gene match. CDR3 in DNA: TGTGCCAGCAGCCTCAAGGGACAGAACTATGGCTACACCTTC. Amino acids: CASSLKGQNYGYTF.

This chain's CDR3 is CATTGGSSSGANVLTF. Written as DNA, the CDR3 is TGTGCCACGACAGGGGGCTCATCCTCTGGGGCCAACGTCCTGACTTTC. The V and J genes are TRBV10-3 and TRBJ2-6, with 10 bases aligning to TRBD1. This CDR3 has 16 amino acids. V shed 10 bases and J 0 bases; nucleotides not matched to a gene: 6. Germline values: CDR1 ENHRY, CDR2 SYGVKD.

The table lists this clone with a few counts. The chain combines TRBV6-5 with TRBJ1-1; TRBD1 agrees at 8 bases. Germline CDR1 and CDR2: MNHEY and SVGAGI. V was pared by 5 bases and J by 6 bases, with 11 bases of the junction left unmatched. This CDR3 contains 15 residues. The CDR3 DNA follows: TGTGCCAGCAGTAACCCAGGACAGGGAAAATCTGAAGCTTTCTTT. Amino acid sequence: CASSNPGQGKSEAFF.

This clone was seen only a few times. The gene calls are TRBV7-9 and TRBJ1-1; tentative D call: TRBD1 (6 bases). Germline CDR1 is SEHNR and CDR2 is FQNEAQ (reference sequence). The ends were cut back, 3 bases at V and 3 bases at J, with 14 bases in the middle. The length of the CDR3 is 15 residues. CDR3 DNA sequence: TGTGCCAGCAGCTTTAGAACAGGGACGGACACTGAAGCTTTCTTT. Its protein product is CASSFRTGTDTEAFF.

The chain couples TRBV6-1 to TRBJ2-7, with a weak D call TRBD2 (5 bases). V was trimmed by 2 bases and J by 0 bases, leaving 11 bases between them. CDR1 is MNHNS, CDR2 SASEGT, per germline. The CDR3 totals 15 residues. Written as DNA, the CDR3 is TGTGCCAGCAGTGAAAGTGCGGGTTTCTCCTACGAGCAGTACTTC. This encodes CASSESAGFSYEQYF.

This clone was seen a handful of times. This chain connects TRBV2 to TRBJ1-5; a possible D gene is TRBD1 (5 bases). The germline V and J ends were trimmed by 0 bases and 7 bases, with 13 bases remaining between them. The CDR3 contains 15 residues. Germline CDR1 SNHLY, CDR2 FYNNEI. The chain's CDR3 is CASSEALAGLQPQHF. In nucleotides, the CDR3 is TGTGCCAGCAGTGAAGCGCTGGCAGGGCTCCAGCCCCAGCATTTT.

This clone was recorded a few times. This chain uses TRBV18 with TRBJ2-3; D is perhaps TRBD1 (5 bases). Germline V gene lookup returns CDR1 KGHSH and CDR2 LQKENI. The CDR3 extends over 16 amino acids. The V and J ends lost 5 bases and 1 base respectively, with 16 bases between them. The CDR3 DNA follows: TGTGCCAGCTCAGCTCGACAGACACCCGGCACAGATACGCAGTATTTT. Translated: CASSARQTPGTDTQYF. Full variable domain (rest looked up from reference TRBV18 and TRBJ2-3): NAGVMQNPRHLVRRRGQEARLRCSPMKGHSHVYWYRQLPEEGLKFMVYLQKENIIDESGMPKERFSAEFPKEGPSILRIQQVVRGDSAAYFCASSARQTPGTDTQYFGPGTRLTVL.

V is TRBV9 and J is TRBJ2-7; no clear D gene. Germline CDR1 SGDLS, CDR2 YYNGEE. This CDR3 has 15 residues. Trimming shortened V by 0 bases and J by 3 bases, and 13 bases separated the two germline ends. The CDR3 is CASSVAVAGIYEQYF. In nucleotides, the CDR3 is TGTGCCAGCAGCGTAGCAGTGGCAGGTATCTACGAGCAGTACTTC.

The chain recombines TRBV28 with TRBJ1-1; TRBD1 might be the D (5 bases). Trimming cost V 6 bases and J 6 bases, with 20 bases left between them. The CDR3 totals 15 residues. Germline lookup yields CDR1 MDHEN and CDR2 SYDVKM. In DNA, the CDR3 is TGTGCCAGCAGAATCCCCGACAGCCGAGGCGCTGAAGCTTTCTTT. Its translation is CASRIPDSRGAEAFF.

This clone was counted only a few times. This chain connects TRBV7-9 to TRBJ2-7; 8 bases match TRBD1. The CDR3 is 14 amino acids. From germline, CDR1 is SEHNR and CDR2 FQNEAQ (reference sequence). V lost 1 base and J lost 4; bases outside the gene matches: 3. This chain's CDR3 is CASSLEQGAYEQYF. CDR3 nucleotide sequence: TGTGCCAGCAGCTTAGAGCAGGGGGCGTACGAGCAGTACTTC.

The V and J genes are TRBV5-6 and TRBJ1-2; TRBD1 aligns across 7 bases. The CDR3 spans 17 residues. Trimming at V came to 4 bases and at J to 0 bases, leaving 12 bases not matched to a gene. The germline V gene encodes CDR1 SGHDT and CDR2 YYEEEE. The DNA for the CDR3 is TGTGCCAGCAGCCGAACGTGGGACAGATACTCTAACTATGGCTACACCTTC. Protein: CASSRTWDRYSNYGYTF.

In this sample, this clone turned up a few times. The V call is TRBV21-1, the J call TRBJ1-2; the table calls TRBD1, which could not be checked here. TRBV21-1 constitutes a pseudogene. CDR3 length: 13 amino acids. CDR3 in amino acids: CASSKDGQGGYTF. The DNA for the CDR3 is TGTGCCAGCAGCAAAGATGGCCAGGGAGGCTACACCTTC.